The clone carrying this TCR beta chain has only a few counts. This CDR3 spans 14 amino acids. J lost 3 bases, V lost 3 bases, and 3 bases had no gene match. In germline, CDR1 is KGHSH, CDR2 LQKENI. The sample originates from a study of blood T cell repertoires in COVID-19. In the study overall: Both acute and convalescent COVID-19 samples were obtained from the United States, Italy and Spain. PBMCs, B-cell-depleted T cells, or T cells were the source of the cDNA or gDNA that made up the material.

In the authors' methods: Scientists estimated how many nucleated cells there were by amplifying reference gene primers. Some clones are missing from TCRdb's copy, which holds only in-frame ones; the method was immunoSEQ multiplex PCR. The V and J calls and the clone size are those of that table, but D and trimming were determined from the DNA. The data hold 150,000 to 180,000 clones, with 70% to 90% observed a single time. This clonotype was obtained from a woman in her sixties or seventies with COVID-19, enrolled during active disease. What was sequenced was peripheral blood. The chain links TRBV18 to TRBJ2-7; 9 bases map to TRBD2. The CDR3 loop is CASSPISGSYEQYF. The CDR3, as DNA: TGTGCCAGCTCACCTATTAGCGGGAGCTACGAGCAGTACTTC.